What follows is one T cell receptor beta chain and its context. Its antigen remains unidentified. The sample is drawn from a study of response to subunit inactivated influenza vaccine. Whole-study results and caveats: Only a handful of new T cells, the authors suggested, are recruited with each seasonal influenza vaccination.

TCRdb reprocessed the RT-PCR reads via MiXCR and lists one record per CDR3 protein. The profile shows around 850,000 distinct CDR3 sequences, around 18% of them singletons. This CDR3 comprises 14 residues. Germline values: CDR1 DFQATT, CDR2 SNEGSKA (reference sequence). V dropped 0 bases and J dropped 5 bases, with 11 bases sitting between them. The chain joins TRBV20-1 to TRBJ2-1, with a possible D match to TRBD1 (5 bases). The sequence came from a man between 45 and 60 years old who received an inactivated influenza vaccine. The starting material was PBMCs from blood, obtained 5 days after vaccination. The CDR3 sequence is CSARDLEGDNEQFF. The CDR3 bases are TGCAGTGCTAGAGATCTAGAAGGGGACAATGAGCAGTTCTTC.